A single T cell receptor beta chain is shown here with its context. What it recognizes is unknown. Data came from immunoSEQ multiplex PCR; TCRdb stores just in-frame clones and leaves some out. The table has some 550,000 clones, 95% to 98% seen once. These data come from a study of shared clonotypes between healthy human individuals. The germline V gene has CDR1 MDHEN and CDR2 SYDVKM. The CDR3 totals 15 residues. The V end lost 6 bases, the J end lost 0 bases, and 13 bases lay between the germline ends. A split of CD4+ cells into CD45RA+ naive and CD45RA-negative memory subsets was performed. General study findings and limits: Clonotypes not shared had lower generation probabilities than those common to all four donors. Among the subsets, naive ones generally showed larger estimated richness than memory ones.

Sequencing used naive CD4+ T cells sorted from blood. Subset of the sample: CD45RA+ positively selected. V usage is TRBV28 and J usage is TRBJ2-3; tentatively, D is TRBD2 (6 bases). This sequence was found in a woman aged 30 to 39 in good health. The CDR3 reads CASREGGTSTDTQYF. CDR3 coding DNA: TGTGCCAGCAGGGAGGGAGGAACTAGCACAGATACGCAGTATTTT.